This TCR beta chain was sequenced in a study of blood T cell repertoires in COVID-19. Study background: The analysed material was cDNA or gDNA that came from T cells, B-cell-depleted T cells, or PBMCs.

Measured with immunoSEQ multiplex PCR; TCRdb has only the in-frame clones, and not every one. The sample lists about 110,000 clones, 82% occurring once. V was cut by 1 base and J by 1 base, with 16 bases left in between. From germline, CDR1 is LGHNA and CDR2 YNFKEQ. This CDR3 contains 17 residues. The TCR sequence derives from a man between 65 and 85 years old with acute or convalescent COVID-19. The chain carries TRBV4-2 and TRBJ1-1, with D unresolved. The sample comprised peripheral blood. The CDR3 DNA sequence: TGTGCCAGCAGCCAAGTCCGAGGCGGACTGAGGAACACTGAAGCTTTCTTT. It translates to CASSQVRGGLRNTEAFF.